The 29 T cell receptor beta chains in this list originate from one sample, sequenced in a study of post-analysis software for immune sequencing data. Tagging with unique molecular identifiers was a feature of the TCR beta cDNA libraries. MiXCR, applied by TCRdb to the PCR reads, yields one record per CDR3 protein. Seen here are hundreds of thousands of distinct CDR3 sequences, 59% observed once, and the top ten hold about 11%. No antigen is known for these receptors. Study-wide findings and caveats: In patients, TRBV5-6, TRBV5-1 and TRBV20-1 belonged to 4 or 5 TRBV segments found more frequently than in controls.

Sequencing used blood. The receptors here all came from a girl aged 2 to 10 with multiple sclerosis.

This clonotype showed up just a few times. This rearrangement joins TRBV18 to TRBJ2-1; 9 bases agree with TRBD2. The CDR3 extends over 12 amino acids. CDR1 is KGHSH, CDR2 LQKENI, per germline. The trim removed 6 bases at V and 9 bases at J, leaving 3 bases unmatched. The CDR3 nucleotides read TGTGCCAGCTCTAGCGGGAGACTTGAGCAGTTCTTC. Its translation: CASSSGRLEQFF.

For the CDR3, the DNA is TGTGCCAGCAGCCCTCAGGGAGAAAACACTGAAGCTTTCTTT. Its protein is CASSPQGENTEAFF. This sequence joins TRBV12-3 or TRBV12-4 and TRBJ1-1; a possible D gene is TRBD1 (5 bases). CDR3 length: 14 amino acids. V shed 6 bases and J shed 2 bases, with 13 bases lying between them.

The CDR3 DNA reads TGTGCCAGCAGTCTCCTAGCGGGAGTAGTCAATGAGCAGTTCTTC. This encodes CASSLLAGVVNEQFF. J is TRBJ2-1 and V is TRBV27; 10 bases align to TRBD2. This CDR3 contains 15 residues. CDR1 is MNHEY and CDR2 is SMNVEV in the germline V gene (reference sequence). After removal of 5 bases from V and 6 bases from J, the junction contained 7 bases not matched to a gene.

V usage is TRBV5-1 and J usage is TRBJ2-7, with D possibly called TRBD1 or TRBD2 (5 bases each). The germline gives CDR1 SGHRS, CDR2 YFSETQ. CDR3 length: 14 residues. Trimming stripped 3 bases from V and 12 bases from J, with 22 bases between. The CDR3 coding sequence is TGCGCCAGCAGCTGGGGAGAGGGACCGGAGGCATGGTACTTC. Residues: CASSWGEGPEAWYF.

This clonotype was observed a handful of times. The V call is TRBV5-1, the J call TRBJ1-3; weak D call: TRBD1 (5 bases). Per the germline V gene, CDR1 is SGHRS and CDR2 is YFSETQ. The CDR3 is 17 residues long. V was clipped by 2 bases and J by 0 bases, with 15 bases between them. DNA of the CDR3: TGCGCCAGCAGCTTCGTTACCGGGACGGACTCTGGAAACACCATATATTTT. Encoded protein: CASSFVTGTDSGNTIYF.

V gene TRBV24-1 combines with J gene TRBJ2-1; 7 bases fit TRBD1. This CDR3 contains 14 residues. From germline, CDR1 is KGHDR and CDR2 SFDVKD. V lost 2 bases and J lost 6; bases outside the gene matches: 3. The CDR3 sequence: CATSDWDSANEQFF. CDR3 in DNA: TGTGCCACCAGTGATTGGGACAGCGCCAATGAGCAGTTCTTC.

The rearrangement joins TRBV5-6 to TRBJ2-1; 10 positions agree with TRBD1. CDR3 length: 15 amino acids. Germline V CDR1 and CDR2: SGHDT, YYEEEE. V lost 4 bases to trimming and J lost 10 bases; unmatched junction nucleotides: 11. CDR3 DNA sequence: TGTGCCAGCAGCGCGGGGAGACAGGGGGCGTACGAGCAGTTCTTC. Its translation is CASSAGRQGAYEQFF.

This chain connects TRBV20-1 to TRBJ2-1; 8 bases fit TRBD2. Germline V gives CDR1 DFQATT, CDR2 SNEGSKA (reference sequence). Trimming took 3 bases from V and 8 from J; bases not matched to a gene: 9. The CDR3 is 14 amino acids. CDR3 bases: TGCAGTGCTAGTCGGCGGGAGGAAGGAGATGAGCAGTTCTTC. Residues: CSASRREEGDEQFF.

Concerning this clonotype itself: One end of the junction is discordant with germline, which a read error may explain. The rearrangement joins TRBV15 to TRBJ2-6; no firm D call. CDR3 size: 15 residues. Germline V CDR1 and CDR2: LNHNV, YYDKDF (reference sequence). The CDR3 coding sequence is TGTGCCACCAGCAGAGATGGCTCTTGGGCCAACGTCCTGACTTTC. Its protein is CATSRDGSWANVLTF.

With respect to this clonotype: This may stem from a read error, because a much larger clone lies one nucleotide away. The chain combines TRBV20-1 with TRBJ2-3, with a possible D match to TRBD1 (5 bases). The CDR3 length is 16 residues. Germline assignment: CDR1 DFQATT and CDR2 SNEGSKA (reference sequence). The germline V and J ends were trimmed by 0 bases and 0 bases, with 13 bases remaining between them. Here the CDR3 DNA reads TGCAGTGCTAGAGATCAGGGTGCCGGGAGCACAGATACGCAGTATTTT. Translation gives CSARDQGAGSTDTQYF.

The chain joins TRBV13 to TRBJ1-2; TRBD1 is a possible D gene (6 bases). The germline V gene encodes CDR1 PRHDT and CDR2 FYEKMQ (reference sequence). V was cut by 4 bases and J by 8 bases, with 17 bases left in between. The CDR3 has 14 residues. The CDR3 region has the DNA TGTGCCAGCAGCTACTCGGGGGCCCCTATCGGCTACACCTTC. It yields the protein CASSYSGAPIGYTF.

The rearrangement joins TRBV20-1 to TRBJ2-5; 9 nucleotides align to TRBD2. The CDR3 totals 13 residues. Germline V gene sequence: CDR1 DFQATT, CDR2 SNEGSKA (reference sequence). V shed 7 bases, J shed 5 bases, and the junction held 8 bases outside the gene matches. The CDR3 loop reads CSGGSGGSETQYF. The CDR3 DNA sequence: TGCAGTGGGGGCAGCGGGGGGTCGGAGACCCAGTACTTC.

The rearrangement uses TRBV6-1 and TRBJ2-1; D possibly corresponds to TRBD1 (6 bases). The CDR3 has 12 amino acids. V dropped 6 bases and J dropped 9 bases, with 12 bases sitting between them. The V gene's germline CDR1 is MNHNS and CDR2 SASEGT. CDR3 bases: TGTGCCAGCAGCTTCAGGGGCACTGAGCAGTTCTTC. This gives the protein CASSFRGTEQFF.

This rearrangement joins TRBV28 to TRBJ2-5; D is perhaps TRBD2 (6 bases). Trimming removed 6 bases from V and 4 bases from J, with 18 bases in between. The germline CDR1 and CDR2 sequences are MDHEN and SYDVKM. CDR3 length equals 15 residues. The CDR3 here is CASSVAGRLGETQYF. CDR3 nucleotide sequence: TGTGCCAGCAGCGTCGCGGGGAGATTGGGAGAGACCCAGTACTTC.

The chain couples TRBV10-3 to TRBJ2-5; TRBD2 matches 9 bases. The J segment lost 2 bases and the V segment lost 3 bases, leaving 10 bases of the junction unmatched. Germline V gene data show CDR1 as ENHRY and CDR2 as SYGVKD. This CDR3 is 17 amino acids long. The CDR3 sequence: CAISDPGERGDQETQYF. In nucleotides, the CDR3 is TGTGCCATCAGTGACCCCGGAGAGCGGGGGGATCAAGAGACCCAGTACTTC.

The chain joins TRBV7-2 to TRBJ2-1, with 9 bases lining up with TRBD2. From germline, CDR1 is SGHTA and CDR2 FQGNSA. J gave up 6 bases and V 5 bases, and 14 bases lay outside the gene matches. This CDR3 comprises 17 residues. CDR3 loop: CASSQRLTGGGANEQFF. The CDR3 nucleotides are TGTGCCAGCAGCCAACGACTAACTGGCGGGGGGGCCAATGAGCAGTTCTTC.

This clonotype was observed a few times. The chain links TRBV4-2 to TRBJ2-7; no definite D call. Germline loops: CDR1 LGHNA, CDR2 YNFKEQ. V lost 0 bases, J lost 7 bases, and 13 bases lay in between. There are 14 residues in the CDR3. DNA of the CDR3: TGTGCCAGCAGCCAAGAGCACGCCTCTGGAGAGCAGTACTTC. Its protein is CASSQEHASGEQYF.

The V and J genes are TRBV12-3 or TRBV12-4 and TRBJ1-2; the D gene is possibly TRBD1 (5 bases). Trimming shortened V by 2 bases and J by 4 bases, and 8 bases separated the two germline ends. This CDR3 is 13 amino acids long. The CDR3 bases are TGTGCCAGCAGTTTACAGGGTTTCTATGGCTACACCTTC. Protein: CASSLQGFYGYTF.

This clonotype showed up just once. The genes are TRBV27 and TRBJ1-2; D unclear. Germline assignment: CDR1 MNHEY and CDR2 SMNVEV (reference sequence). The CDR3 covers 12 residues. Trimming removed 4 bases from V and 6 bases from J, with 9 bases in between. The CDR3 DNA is TGTGCCAGCAGTTCTGATATGAATGGCTACACCTTC. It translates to CASSSDMNGYTF.

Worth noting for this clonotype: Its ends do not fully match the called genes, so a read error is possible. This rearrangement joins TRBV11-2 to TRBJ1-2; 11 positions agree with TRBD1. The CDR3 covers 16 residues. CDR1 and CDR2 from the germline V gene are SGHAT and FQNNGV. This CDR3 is CASSLGGGQGADGYTF. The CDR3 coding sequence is TGCGCCAGCAGCTTAGGGGGTGGACAGGGGGCAGATGGCTACACCTTC.

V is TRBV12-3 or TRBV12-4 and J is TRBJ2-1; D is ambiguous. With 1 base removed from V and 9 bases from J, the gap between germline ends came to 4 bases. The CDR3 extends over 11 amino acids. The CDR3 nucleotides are TGTGCCAGCAGTTTAGATATTGAGCAGTTCTTC. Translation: CASSLDIEQFF.

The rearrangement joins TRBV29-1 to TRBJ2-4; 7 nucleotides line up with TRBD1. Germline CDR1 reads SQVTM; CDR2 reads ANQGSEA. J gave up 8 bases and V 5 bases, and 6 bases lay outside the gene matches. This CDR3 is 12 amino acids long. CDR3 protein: CSVTGTEDIQYF. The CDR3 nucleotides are TGCAGCGTTACCGGGACAGAGGACATTCAGTACTTC.

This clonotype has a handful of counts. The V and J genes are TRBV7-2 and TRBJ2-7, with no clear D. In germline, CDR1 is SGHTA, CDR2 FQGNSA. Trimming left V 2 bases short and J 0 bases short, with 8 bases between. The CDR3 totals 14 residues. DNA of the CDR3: TGTGCCAGCAGCTTAAGCCGGAGCTCCTACGAGCAGTACTTC. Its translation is CASSLSRSSYEQYF.

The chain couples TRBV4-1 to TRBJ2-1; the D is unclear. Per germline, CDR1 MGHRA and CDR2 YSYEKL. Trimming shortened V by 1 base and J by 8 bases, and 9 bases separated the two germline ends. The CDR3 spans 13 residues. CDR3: CASSQVRVDEQFF. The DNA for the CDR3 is TGCGCCAGCAGCCAAGTTAGGGTCGATGAGCAGTTCTTC.

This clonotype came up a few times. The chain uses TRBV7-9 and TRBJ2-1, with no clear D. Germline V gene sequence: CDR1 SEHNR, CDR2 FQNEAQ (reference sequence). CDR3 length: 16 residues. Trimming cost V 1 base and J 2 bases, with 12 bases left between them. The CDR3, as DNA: TGTGCCAGCAGCTTAGTGGCGGCCTCACCCTACAATGAGCAGTTCTTC. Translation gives CASSLVAASPYNEQFF.

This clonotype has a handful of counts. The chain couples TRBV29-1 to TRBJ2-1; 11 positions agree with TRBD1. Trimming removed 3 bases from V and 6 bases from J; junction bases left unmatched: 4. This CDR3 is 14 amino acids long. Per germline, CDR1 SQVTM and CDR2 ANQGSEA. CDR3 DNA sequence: TGCAGCGTTGATCCCGGGACAGGGGGCAATGAGCAGTTCTTC. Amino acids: CSVDPGTGGNEQFF.

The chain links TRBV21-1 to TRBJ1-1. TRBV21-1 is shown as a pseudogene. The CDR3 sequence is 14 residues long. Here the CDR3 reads CASSKVRQNTEAFF. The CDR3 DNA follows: TGTGCCAGCAGCAAAGTCCGACAGAACACTGAAGCTTTCTTT.

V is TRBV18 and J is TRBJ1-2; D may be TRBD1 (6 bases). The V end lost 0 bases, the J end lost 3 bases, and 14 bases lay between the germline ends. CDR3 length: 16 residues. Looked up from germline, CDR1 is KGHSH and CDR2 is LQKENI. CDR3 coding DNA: TGTGCCAGCTCACCACCCAGCAGGGAGGGGGACTATGGCTACACCTTC. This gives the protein CASSPPSREGDYGYTF.

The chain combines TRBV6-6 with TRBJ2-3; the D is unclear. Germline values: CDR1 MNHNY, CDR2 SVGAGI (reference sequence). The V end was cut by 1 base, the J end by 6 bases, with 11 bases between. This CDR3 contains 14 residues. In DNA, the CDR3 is TGTGCCAGCAGTTACTTAACCCTCCCGGATACGCAGTATTTT. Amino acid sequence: CASSYLTLPDTQYF.